This T cell receptor (beta chain) came from a study of blood T cell repertoires in COVID-19. Per the study methods: Cell counts per sample came from amplifying reference gene primers. The repertoire was sequenced with immunoSEQ multiplex PCR; TCRdb's copy has only in-frame clones and lacks some. The V and J calls and clone size were taken over from that table, and D and trimming were inferred from the DNA. The data hold some 99,000 clones, with less than 90% observed a single time. The length of the CDR3 is 13 residues. Germline CDR1 reads MDHEN; CDR2 reads SYDVKM. With 8 bases clipped from V and 5 bases from J, the junction kept 6 bases outside the gene matches.

The TCR originated in a woman between 55 and 75 years old with acute or convalescent COVID-19. The chain joins TRBV28 to TRBJ2-7; the match to TRBD1 covers 10 bases. Source material: peripheral blood. The CDR3 DNA is TGTGCCAGCCGGACAGGGGGACATGACGAGCAGTACTTC. This encodes CASRTGGHDEQYF.